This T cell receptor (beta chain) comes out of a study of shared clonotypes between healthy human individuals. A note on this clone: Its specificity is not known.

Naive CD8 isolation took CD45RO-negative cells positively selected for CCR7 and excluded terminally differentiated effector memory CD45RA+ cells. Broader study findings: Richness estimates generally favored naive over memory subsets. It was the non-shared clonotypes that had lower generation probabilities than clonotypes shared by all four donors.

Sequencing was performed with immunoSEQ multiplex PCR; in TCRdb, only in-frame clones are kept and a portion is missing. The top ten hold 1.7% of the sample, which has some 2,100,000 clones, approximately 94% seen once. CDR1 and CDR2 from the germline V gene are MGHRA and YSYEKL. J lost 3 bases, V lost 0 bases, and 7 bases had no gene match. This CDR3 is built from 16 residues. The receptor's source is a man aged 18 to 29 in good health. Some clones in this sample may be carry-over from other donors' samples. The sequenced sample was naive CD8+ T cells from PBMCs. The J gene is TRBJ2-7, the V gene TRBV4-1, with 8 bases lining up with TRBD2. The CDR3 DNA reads TGCGCCAGCAGCCAAGATTGGGCGACTAGCGACTACGAGCAGTACTTC. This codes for CASSQDWATSDYEQYF.